A single sample is the source of the 8 T cell receptor beta chains below, sequenced in a study of T cell repertoires and HLA-DP antigens. TCRdb's table, derived via immunoSEQ multiplex PCR, lists solely in-frame clones and lacks some. The table lists about 89,000 clones, 86% of them singletons. Which antigens these TCRs recognize remains unknown. What was sequenced was CD4+ T cells from PBMCs. These receptors came from a man aged 50 to 60 in good health and CMV-seronegative.

V gene TRBV28 combines with J gene TRBJ1-2; 11 positions match TRBD1. Germline-derived CDR1 and CDR2 are MDHEN and SYDVKM. The junction had 10 bases not matched to a gene; V was cut back by 6 bases and J by 4 bases. The CDR3 length is 16 residues. The CDR3 here is CASRKGQGALFYGYTF. CDR3 nucleotides: TGTGCCAGCAGAAAAGGACAGGGGGCTCTGTTCTATGGCTACACCTTC.

J is TRBJ1-5 and V is TRBV30; 8 nucleotides agree with TRBD1. In germline, CDR1 is GTSNPN, CDR2 SVGIG (reference sequence). The J segment lost 0 bases and the V segment lost 0 bases, leaving 10 bases of the junction unmatched. This CDR3 is 18 amino acids long. This chain's CDR3 is CAWSVFRATGDSNQPQHF. The DNA for the CDR3 is TGTGCCTGGAGTGTTTTTCGGGCGACAGGGGATAGCAATCAGCCCCAGCATTTT. The full variable domain, rest sourced from reference TRBV30 and TRBJ1-5, is SQTIHQWPATLVQPVGSPLSLECTVEGTSNPNLYWYRQAAGRGLQLLFYSVGIGQISSEVPQNLSASRPQDRQFILSSKKLLLSDSGFYLCAWSVFRATGDSNQPQHFGDGTRLSIL.

The rearrangement joins TRBV19 to TRBJ1-4; D is uncertain. This CDR3 has 14 residues. V was clipped by 3 bases and J by 12 bases, with 17 bases between them. Germline CDR1 LNHDA, CDR2 SQIVND (reference sequence). This CDR3 is CASSIKALGVELFF. CDR3 sequence (DNA): TGTGCCAGTAGTATCAAGGCCTTGGGCGTTGAACTGTTTTTT.

CDR3 residues: CASRAVGQGSSQLAKNIQYF. The CDR3 nucleotides are TGTGCCAGCAGAGCGGTTGGGCAGGGGTCGTCACAACTAGCCAAAAACATTCAGTACTTC. J is TRBJ2-4 and V is TRBV2; perhaps TRBD1 as D (6 bases). The length of the CDR3 is 20 residues. Trimming removed 6 bases from V and 0 bases from J, with 27 bases in between. Looked up from germline, CDR1 is SNHLY and CDR2 is FYNNEI.

The table lists this clone with a count of one. J is TRBJ2-4 and V is TRBV7-8; maybe TRBD1 (6 bases). Germline CDR1 is SGHVS and CDR2 is FQNEAQ. CDR3 length: 16 residues. V lost 5 bases and J 0 bases, leaving 14 bases between the germline ends. The CDR3 sequence: CASSIRDMGAKNIQYF. The CDR3 DNA reads as TGTGCCAGCAGCATAAGGGACATGGGAGCCAAAAACATTCAGTACTTC.

Written as DNA, the CDR3 is TGTGCCAGCAGTGATGTAGGGGTGGTCGAGCAGTACTTC. As protein: CASSDVGVVEQYF. The chain joins TRBV2 to TRBJ2-7; weak D call: TRBD1 (5 bases). In germline, CDR1 is SNHLY, CDR2 FYNNEI. CDR3 length: 13 amino acids. The germline V and J ends were trimmed by 3 bases and 6 bases, with 12 bases remaining between them. The full variable domain, completed using reference TRBV2 and TRBJ2-7, is EPEVTQTPSHQVTQMGQEVILRCVPISNHLYFYWYRQILGQKVEFLVSFYNNEISEKSEIFDDQFSVERPDGSNFTLKIRSTKLEDSAMYFCASSDVGVVEQYFGPGTRLTVT.

The rearrangement uses TRBV5-1 and TRBJ2-2, with 10 bases lining up with TRBD2. The CDR3 is 19 amino acids. V was pared by 3 bases and J by 6 bases, with 17 bases of the junction left unmatched. CDR1 SGHRS and CDR2 YFSETQ come from the germline V gene. CDR3 sequence (DNA): TGCGCCAGCAGCTCAACAGGGGCCCCTCTAGCGGGAGCGGCCGGGGAGCTGTTTTTT. It encodes CASSSTGAPLAGAAGELFF.

This chain links TRBV30 with TRBJ1-1, with D unresolved. This CDR3 has 13 amino acids. V was pared by 2 bases and J by 6 bases, with 13 bases between. CDR1 is GTSNPN and CDR2 is SVGIG in the germline V gene (reference sequence). The CDR3 nucleotides read TGTGCCTGGAGTCCGTCTTTCATCGCTGAAGCTTTCTTT. Translated, it gives CAWSPSFIAEAFF.